This is a list of T cell receptor beta chains from one sample in a study of cytomegalovirus exposure and HLA in healthy donors. Profiling relied on immunoSEQ multiplex PCR, and the TCRdb table lists in-frame clones only, not all of them. The repertoire consists of 90,000 to 100,000 clones, with about 66% occurring once and the leading ten covering 5.9%. The material sequenced was PBMCs. All receptors come from a boy aged 5 to 17 in good health and CMV-seropositive. Each CDR3 is given with its conserved first and last residue. D genes are given only for firm matches. Some rows have no size entry. The others give once, few or many, or a class for an expanded clone.

abundance,v_gene,d_gene,j_gene,CDR3aa,CDR3nt
NA,TRBV27,TRBD1,TRBJ1-1,CASSPRQGRANTEAFF,TGTGCCAGCAGTCCTCGACAGGGCCGGGCTAACACTGAAGCTTTCTTT
NA,TRBV7-9,TRBD2,TRBJ2-1,CASSSGGGEQFF,TGTGCCAGCAGCTCCGGGGGGGGTGAGCAGTTCTTC
once,TRBV6-5,TRBD1,TRBJ1-5,CATSGTDRNQPQHF,TGTGCCACCTCTGGGACAGATCGCAATCAGCCCCAGCATTTT
NA,TRBV6-5,TRBD1,TRBJ1-2,CASSYRDREGYGYTF,TGTGCCAGCAGTTACCGGGACAGGGAGGGCTATGGCTACACCTTC
NA,TRBV7-2,TRBD2,TRBJ2-5,CASSLAREGQETQYF,TGTGCCAGCAGCTTAGCCAGGGAGGGTCAGGAGACCCAGTACTTC
NA,TRBV19,NA,TRBJ1-5,CASSTPARLNQPQHF,TGTGCCAGTAGTACGCCCGCGAGGTTGAATCAGCCCCAGCATTTT
few,TRBV7-8,NA,TRBJ1-1,CASSLVSEAFF,TGTGCCAGCAGCCTAGTTAGTGAAGCTTTCTTT
once,TRBV2,NA,TRBJ1-2,CASSEGRGDGYTF,TGTGCCAGCAGTGAAGGTCGGGGGGATGGCTACACCTTC
many,TRBV18,TRBD1,TRBJ2-7,CASSQQGNPYEQYF,TGTGCCAGCTCACAACAGGGGAATCCCTACGAGCAGTACTTC
NA,TRBV29-1,TRBD2,TRBJ2-1,CSVDHPSGRALGNEQFF,TGCAGCGTTGACCACCCTAGCGGGAGGGCCTTGGGAAATGAGCAGTTCTTC
NA,TRBV5-1,NA,TRBJ2-7,CASRAGAYEQYF,TGCGCCAGCAGAGCAGGGGCGTACGAGCAGTACTTC
NA,TRBV6-1,NA,TRBJ2-7,CASSGLIYEQYF,TGTGCCAGCAGTGGACTCATCTACGAGCAGTACTTC
NA,TRBV6-5,NA,TRBJ2-5,CASSYSSGIETQYF,TGTGCCAGCAGTTACTCGTCAGGGATAGAGACCCAGTACTTC
NA,TRBV5-1,TRBD2,TRBJ2-3,CASRPATSGGGFTDTQYF,TGCGCCAGCAGACCCGCGACTAGCGGGGGGGGGTTCACAGATACGCAGTATTTT
few,TRBV5-1,TRBD2,TRBJ2-2,CASSQTSGGARTGELFF,TGCGCCAGCAGCCAGACTAGCGGGGGGGCGAGGACCGGGGAGCTGTTTTTT
NA,TRBV29-1,TRBD2,TRBJ2-3,CSVGRTSGATDTQYF,TGCAGCGTTGGTAGGACTAGCGGGGCCACAGATACGCAGTATTTT
NA,TRBV30,NA,TRBJ2-7,CAWSVGADLSYEQYF,TGTGCCTGGAGTGTCGGAGCGGACCTTTCCTACGAGCAGTACTTC
NA,TRBV11-2,TRBD1,TRBJ1-4,CASSWTWTGGSEKLFF,TGTGCCAGCAGCTGGACATGGACAGGGGGAAGTGAAAAACTGTTTTTT
NA,TRBV28,TRBD2,TRBJ2-4,CASTPGGDIQYF,TGTGCCAGCACCCCCGGGGGGGACATTCAGTACTTC
NA,TRBV7-6,TRBD2,TRBJ2-3,CASSPGGITDTQYF,TGTGCCAGCAGTCCGGGGGGTATCACAGATACGCAGTATTTT